This T cell receptor (beta chain) was retrieved from a study of cytomegalovirus exposure and HLA in healthy donors. Study-level background: Earlier, 100 million to 130 million unique TCR beta sequences were recovered from roughly 200 million T cells by an analysis. Study-level points and caveats: A later analysis reported that several of the most significant clusters appeared to be linked to common viral pathogens, among them Epstein-Barr virus.

Concerning this clone itself: Its antigen is not identified.

The V end was cut by 4 bases, the J end by 5 bases, with 9 bases between. Germline CDR1 and CDR2: SGHTA and FQGTGA. This CDR3 is built from 13 residues. Amplification used 60 Vbeta primers and 13 Jbeta primers. Profiling relied on immunoSEQ multiplex PCR, and the TCRdb table lists in-frame clones only, not all of them. This table has roughly 90,000 clones, about 87% appearing once. Material for sequencing was PBMCs. J is TRBJ2-1 and V is TRBV7-3, with TRBD2 as a possible D gene (6 bases). The TCR originated in a man between 18 and 35 years old in good health and CMV-seronegative. For the CDR3, the DNA is TGTGCCAGCAGCTCCCGGACTAACAATGAGCAGTTCTTC. Translated: CASSSRTNNEQFF.